Included here is one T cell receptor beta chain sequence, with context. Antigen specificity is unknown. The CDR3 has 18 amino acids. V trimming: 0 bases; J trimming: 2 bases; junction bases outside the gene matches: 8. Germline V gene data show CDR1 as LGHNA and CDR2 as YNFKEQ. The time point is: baseline, week 1 (first vaccination visit). Treatment described: pre-vaccination baseline after standard-of-care therapy. The sample originates from a study of a mutant IDH1 vaccine in newly diagnosed glioma. Study in general: Treatment recipients were about 60% male and around 40% female, and their mean age was approximately 42 years. Study outcomes and limitations: Shifts in the top peripheral T cell clonotypes seemed unrelated to pseudoprogression.

Libraries were prepared by immunoSEQ multiplex PCR; TCRdb keeps only in-frame clonotypes and omits some of them. Of around 88,000 clones in the sample, roughly 77% were seen once. The chain combines TRBV4-2 with TRBJ2-5; 11 bases are shared with TRBD2. This clonotype was sampled from a man aged 40-49 years with glioma. The sequencing used PBMCs, collected from a glioma patient treated with radiotherapy, temozolomide or both. DNA for the CDR3: TGTGCCAGCAGCCAAGATCGTGGAACTAGCGGGAGTCAAGAGACCCAGTACTTC. This sequence encodes CASSQDRGTSGSQETQYF.